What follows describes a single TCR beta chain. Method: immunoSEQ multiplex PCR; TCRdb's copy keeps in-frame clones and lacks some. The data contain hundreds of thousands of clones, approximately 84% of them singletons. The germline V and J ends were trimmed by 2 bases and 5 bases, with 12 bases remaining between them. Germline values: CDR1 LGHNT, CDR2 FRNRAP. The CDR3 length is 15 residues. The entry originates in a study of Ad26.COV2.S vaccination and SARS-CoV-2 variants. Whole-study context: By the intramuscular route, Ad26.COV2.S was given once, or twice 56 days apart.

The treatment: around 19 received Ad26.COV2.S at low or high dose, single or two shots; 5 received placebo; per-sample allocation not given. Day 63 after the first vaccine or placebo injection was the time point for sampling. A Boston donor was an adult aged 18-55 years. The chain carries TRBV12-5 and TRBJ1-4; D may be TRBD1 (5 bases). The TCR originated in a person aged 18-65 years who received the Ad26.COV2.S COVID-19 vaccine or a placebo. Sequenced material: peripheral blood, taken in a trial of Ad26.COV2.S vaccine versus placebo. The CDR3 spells CASGLPGRPNEKLFF. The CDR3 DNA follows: TGTGCTAGTGGTTTGCCGGGACGGCCAAATGAAAAACTGTTTTTT.